One and the same sample provided the 8 T cell receptor beta chains below, sequenced in a study of T cells in Graves' hyperthyroidism and ophthalmopathy. TCR beta CDR3 regions were amplified from RNA. TCR CDR3 underwent first-round RT-PCR with the HTBI primer set. From the multiplex PCR reads, TCRdb called clonotypes with MiXCR, one entry per CDR3 protein. Among a few hundred thousand distinct CDR3 sequences listed, roughly 18% were seen once. Material for sequencing was blood. All receptors come from a man younger than 35 with Graves' ophthalmopathy.

The chain couples TRBV5-5 to TRBJ2-1, with D hard to call. Trimming took 1 base from V and 7 from J, leaving 18 bases between them. The CDR3 is 16 amino acids. CDR1 SGHKS and CDR2 YYEKEE come from the germline V gene (reference sequence). DNA for the CDR3: TGTGCCAGCAGCTTGTTATCCGGTCTATTGGGGAATGAGCAGTTCTTC. The encoded protein is CASSLLSGLLGNEQFF.

This clonotype was found many times. This rearrangement joins TRBV11-1 to TRBJ2-2; D possibly corresponds to TRBD2 (6 bases). The CDR3 consists of 15 residues. The ends were cut back, 1 base at V and 7 bases at J, with 13 bases in the middle. CDR1 is SGHAT and CDR2 is FQDESV in the germline V gene (reference sequence). The chain's CDR3 is CASSLEGGVGGELFF. Here the CDR3 DNA reads TGTGCCAGCAGCTTAGAAGGAGGGGTCGGCGGGGAGCTGTTTTTT.

This clonotype was counted many times. The genes are TRBV5-1 and TRBJ2-1; 9 nucleotides agree with TRBD2. Germline V gene lookup returns CDR1 SGHRS and CDR2 YFSETQ. The CDR3 is made up of 15 amino acids. With 3 bases clipped from V and 5 bases from J, the junction kept 6 bases outside the gene matches. DNA of the CDR3: TGCGCCAGCAGCTGGAGCGGGGGGAATAACAATGAGCAGTTCTTC. The encoded protein is CASSWSGGNNNEQFF.

This clonotype was seen more than once but under ten times. V gene TRBV13 combines with J gene TRBJ2-7; 13 bases line up with TRBD2. CDR3 length: 17 amino acids. Germline trimming cut 5 bases from V and 3 bases from J; bases unmatched to any gene: 10. CDR1 and CDR2 from the germline V gene are PRHDT and FYEKMQ (reference sequence). The CDR3 spells CASSPRTSGGPYYEQYF. Here the CDR3 DNA reads TGTGCCAGCAGCCCCCGGACTAGCGGGGGCCCCTACTACGAGCAGTACTTC.

CDR3 sequence (DNA): TGTGCCAGTATTACTACCGGGGGAGGCCAGCCCCAGCATTTT. This gives the protein CASITTGGGQPQHF. The chain joins TRBV19 to TRBJ1-5; TRBD1 is a possible D gene (5 bases). This CDR3 has 14 residues. Germline V lookup: CDR1 LNHDA, CDR2 SQIVND (reference sequence). Trimming stripped 7 bases from V and 7 bases from J, with 17 bases between. Full variable domain (rest looked up from reference TRBV19 and TRBJ1-5): DGGITQSPKYLFRKEGQNVTLSCEQNLNHDAMYWYRQDPGQGLRLIYYSQIVNDFQKGDIAEGYSVSREKKESFPLTVTSAQKNPTAFYLCASITTGGGQPQHFGDGTRLSIL.

The table lists this clonotype with a few counts. CDR3 DNA: TGTGCCAGCAGCGACCGCGAGGGACACATTCAGTACTTC. It yields the protein CASSDREGHIQYF. The chain couples TRBV27 to TRBJ2-4; either TRBD1 or TRBD2 may fit D (5 bases each). There are 13 residues in the CDR3. Per the germline V gene, CDR1 is MNHEY and CDR2 is SMNVEV (reference sequence). Trimming cost V 6 bases and J 8 bases, with 14 bases left between them.

V usage is TRBV28 and J usage is TRBJ2-5, with 8 bases fitting TRBD1. V was pared by 5 bases and J by 5 bases, with 7 bases of the junction left unmatched. The CDR3 is made up of 14 amino acids. The germline V gene encodes CDR1 MDHEN and CDR2 SYDVKM. The CDR3 loop is CASSRPGTGETQYF. CDR3 nucleotide sequence: TGTGCCAGCAGTCGCCCCGGGACAGGCGAGACCCAGTACTTC.

The chain recombines TRBV20-1 with TRBJ2-5; D is perhaps TRBD1 (6 bases). Trimming removed 5 bases from V and 9 bases from J, with 16 bases in between. Per the germline V gene, CDR1 is DFQATT and CDR2 is SNEGSKA (reference sequence). The CDR3 loop spans 12 amino acids. CDR3 residues: CSALDRSPAQYF. The CDR3 region has the DNA TGCAGTGCTCTCGACAGGTCGCCGGCCCAGTACTTC.